Here is one TCR beta chain with its context. Its antigen is not known. With a much larger clone just one base away, this may be a read error. These data originate in a study of blood T cells in healthy people across ages. Study-wide points: Diversity of TCR beta per million T cells declined in a roughly linear way with age. Naive T cell percentage and TCR beta diversity correlated strongly. Naive CD4+ cells and diversity were both higher in long-lived donors than in aged donors.

Each individual donor underwent a draw of roughly 10 milliliters of peripheral blood. Trimming removed 4 bases from V and 4 bases from J; junction bases left unmatched: 8. Germline V CDR1 and CDR2: SQVTM, ANQGSEA. The CDR3 is 14 residues long. A second PCR, run for about 7 to 11 cycles, used a sample-barcoded 5' primer plus a J-beta primer mix. A single record per CDR3 protein comes from TCRdb applying MiXCR to the 5' RACE reads. This table holds fewer than 900,000 distinct CDR3 sequences, around 48% found once. The sequence was collected from an older woman in good health. Sequencing was carried out using blood. The rearrangement links TRBV29-1 to TRBJ2-3; 7 positions agree with TRBD2. For the CDR3, the DNA is TGCAGCGTTGCCGGGGGTACTAGCGCAGATACGCAGTATTTT. This gives the protein CSVAGGTSADTQYF.